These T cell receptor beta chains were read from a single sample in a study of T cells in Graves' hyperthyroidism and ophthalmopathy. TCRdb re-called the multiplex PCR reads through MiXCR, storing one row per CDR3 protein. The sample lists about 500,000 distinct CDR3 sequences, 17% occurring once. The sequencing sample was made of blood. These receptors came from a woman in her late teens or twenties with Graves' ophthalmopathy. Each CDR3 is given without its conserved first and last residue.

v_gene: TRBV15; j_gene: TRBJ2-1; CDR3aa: ATSRDIQGNEQF
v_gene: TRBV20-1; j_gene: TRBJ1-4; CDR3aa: SLRGLNEKLF
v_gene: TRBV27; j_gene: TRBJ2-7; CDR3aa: ASSFGTNYEQY
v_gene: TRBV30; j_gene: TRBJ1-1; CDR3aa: AWSTGERAF
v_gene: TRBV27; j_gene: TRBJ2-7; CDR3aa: ASSLVGATYGQY
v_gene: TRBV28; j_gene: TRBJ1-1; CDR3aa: ASSPTHATELNTEAF
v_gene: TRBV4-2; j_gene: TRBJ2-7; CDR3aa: ASSQEIQGSSYEQY
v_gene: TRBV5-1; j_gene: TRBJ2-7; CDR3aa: ASTDPDRPYEQY
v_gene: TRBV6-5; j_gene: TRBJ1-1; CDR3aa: ASSYSGWGQLNTEAF
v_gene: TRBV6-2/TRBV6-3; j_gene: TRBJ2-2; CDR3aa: ASSYPGQGNTGELF
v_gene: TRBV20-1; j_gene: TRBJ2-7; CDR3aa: SASPGLAGGAGYEQY
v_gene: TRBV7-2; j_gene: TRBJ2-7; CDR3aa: ASRISGLSSYEQY
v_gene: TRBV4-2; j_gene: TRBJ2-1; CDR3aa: ASSQAGQGADEQF
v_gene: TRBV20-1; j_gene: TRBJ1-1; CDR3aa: SARVRGTEAF
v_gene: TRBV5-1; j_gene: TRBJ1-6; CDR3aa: ASSLAAGTGSNSPLH
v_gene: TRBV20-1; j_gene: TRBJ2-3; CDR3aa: SARTSGRTDTQY
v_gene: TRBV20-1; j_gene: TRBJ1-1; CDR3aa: SARHRDRGLNTEAF
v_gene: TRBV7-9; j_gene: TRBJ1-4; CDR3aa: ASSLDDLRDPGTPNEKLF
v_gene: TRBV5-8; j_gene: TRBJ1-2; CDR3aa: ASSLDSSSYGYT
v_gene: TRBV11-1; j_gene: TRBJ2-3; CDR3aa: ASSSGTQGGTDTQY
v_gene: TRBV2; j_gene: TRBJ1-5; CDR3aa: ASRDRAQPQH
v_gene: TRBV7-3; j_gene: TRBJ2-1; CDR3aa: ASSPSGGANEQF
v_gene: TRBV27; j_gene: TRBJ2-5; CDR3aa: ASSLGGQGTQY
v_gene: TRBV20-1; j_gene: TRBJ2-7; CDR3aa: SARELAEDSYEQY
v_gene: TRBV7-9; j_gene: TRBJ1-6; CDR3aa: ASREAGLSGSPLH
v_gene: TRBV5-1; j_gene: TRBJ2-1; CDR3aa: ASSDEGYSYNEQF
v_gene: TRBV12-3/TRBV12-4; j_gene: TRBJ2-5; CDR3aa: ASSLAEGLAGGGGETQY
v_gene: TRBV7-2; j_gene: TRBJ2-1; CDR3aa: ASSLTGLAGDEQF
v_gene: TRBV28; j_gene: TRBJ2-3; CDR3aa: ASSLFLAGSTDTQY
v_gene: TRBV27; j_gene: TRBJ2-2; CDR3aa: ASSFESRTGELF
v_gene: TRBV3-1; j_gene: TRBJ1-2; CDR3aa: ASSQNTFYGYT
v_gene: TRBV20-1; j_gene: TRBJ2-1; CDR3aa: SAPVDGGLAGPLSYNEQF
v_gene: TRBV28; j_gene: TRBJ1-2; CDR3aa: ASSPPYRTGGGYT
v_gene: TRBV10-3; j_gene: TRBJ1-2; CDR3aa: AISEGRTASYGYT
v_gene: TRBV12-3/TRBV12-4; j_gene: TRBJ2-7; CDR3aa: ASRHGGVTYEQY
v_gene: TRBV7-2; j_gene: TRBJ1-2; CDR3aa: ASSLDPQDGYT
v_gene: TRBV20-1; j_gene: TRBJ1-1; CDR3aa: SASTGANTEAF
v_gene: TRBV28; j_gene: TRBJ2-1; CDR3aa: ASSLSRMGMGDFNYNEQF
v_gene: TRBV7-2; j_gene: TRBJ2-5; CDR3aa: ASSFPTGQETQY
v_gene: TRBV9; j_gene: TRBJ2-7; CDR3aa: ASSPGGTSGTEQY
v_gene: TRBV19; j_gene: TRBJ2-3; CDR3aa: ASSIIAGADTQY
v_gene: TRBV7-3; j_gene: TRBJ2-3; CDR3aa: ASSLSTSVLTDTQY
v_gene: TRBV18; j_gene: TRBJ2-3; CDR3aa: ASSPQDTQY
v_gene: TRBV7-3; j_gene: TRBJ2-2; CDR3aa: ASSLTPNTGELF
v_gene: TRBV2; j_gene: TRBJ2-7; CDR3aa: ASSRGTASYEQY
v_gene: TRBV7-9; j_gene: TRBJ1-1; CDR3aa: ASRPTSTGSNTEAF
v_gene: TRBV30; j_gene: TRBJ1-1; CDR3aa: AWGKRGGTEAF
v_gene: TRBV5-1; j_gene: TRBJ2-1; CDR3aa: ASSLVLLGEQF
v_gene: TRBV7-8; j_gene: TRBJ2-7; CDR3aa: ASSPRGAYEQY
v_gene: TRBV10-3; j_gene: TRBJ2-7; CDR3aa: AISGSKSPYEQY
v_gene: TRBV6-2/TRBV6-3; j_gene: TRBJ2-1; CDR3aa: ASSYSTASGTYNEQF
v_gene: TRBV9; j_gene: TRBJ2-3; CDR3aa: ASQQAEAGVDTQY